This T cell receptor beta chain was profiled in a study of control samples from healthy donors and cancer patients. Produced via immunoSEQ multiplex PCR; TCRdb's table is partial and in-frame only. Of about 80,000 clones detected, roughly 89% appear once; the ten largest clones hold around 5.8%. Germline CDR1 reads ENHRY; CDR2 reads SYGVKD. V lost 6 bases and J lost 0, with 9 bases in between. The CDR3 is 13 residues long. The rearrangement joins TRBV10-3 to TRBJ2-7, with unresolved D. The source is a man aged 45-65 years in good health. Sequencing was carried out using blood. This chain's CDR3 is CAIRVLGSYEQYF. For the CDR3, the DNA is TGTGCCATCAGGGTCCTTGGCTCCTACGAGCAGTACTTC.